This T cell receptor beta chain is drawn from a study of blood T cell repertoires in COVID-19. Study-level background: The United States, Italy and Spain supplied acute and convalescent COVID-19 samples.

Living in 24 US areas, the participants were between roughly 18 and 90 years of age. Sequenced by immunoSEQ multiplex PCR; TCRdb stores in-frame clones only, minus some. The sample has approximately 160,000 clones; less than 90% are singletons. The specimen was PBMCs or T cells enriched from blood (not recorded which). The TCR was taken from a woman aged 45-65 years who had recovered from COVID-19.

This CDR3 is CASSLSPGGSYNEQFF. CDR3 nucleotide sequence: TGTGCCAGCAGTTTAAGTCCAGGGGGATCCTACAATGAGCAGTTCTTC. The chain carries TRBV28 and TRBJ2-1; 7 bases are shared with TRBD1. Germline loops: CDR1 MDHEN, CDR2 SYDVKM. V lost 2 bases to trimming and J lost 1 base; unmatched junction nucleotides: 5. The CDR3 is 16 amino acids.